Listed here are 29 T cell receptor beta chains from one sample, sequenced in a study of shared clonotypes between healthy human individuals (dated by TCRdb to 2018 to 2021). The library was made by the immunoSEQ multiplex PCR assay. TCRdb took over this immuneACCESS table, retaining in-frame rearrangements with V and J assigned. Such tables are incomplete; in checked studies, under half of the missing clones stem from an unresolved V gene, and the remainder is unexplained. This sample lists about a million clones; approximately 80% were detected once. The top ten clones comprise roughly 0.9% of the sample. Material for sequencing was memory CD4+ T cells from PBMCs. This sample's cell subset or site label indicates: CD45RA-negative fraction. The receptors stem from a man between 18 and 35 years old in good health. Some clones in this sample may be carry-over from other donors' samples.

This clone has only a few counts. The chain recombines TRBV28 with TRBJ1-2; TRBD1 is a possible D gene (6 bases). This CDR3 region has 16 residues. Trimming took 2 bases from V and 4 from J, leaving 17 bases between them. CDR1 is MDHEN, CDR2 SYDVKM, per germline. CDR3 coding DNA: TGTGCCAGCAGTTTACCTATGGCAGGGGTCGGCTATGGCTACACCTTC. Translated, it gives CASSLPMAGVGYGYTF.

The rearrangement joins TRBV30 to TRBJ2-7, with D unresolved. This CDR3 spans 12 amino acids. V was shortened by 3 bases and J by 2 bases, with 8 bases between the two germline ends. Germline V gives CDR1 GTSNPN, CDR2 SVGIG (reference sequence). This chain's CDR3 is CAWRDRTYEQYF. The CDR3 nucleotides read TGTGCCTGGAGGGACCGAACCTACGAGCAGTACTTC.

The chain links TRBV5-1 to TRBJ1-2, with TRBD1 matching 8 bases. The CDR3 has 14 amino acids. The ends lost 4 bases at V and 3 bases at J; junction bases unmatched: 5. CDR1 is SGHRS, CDR2 YFSETQ, per germline. CDR3 DNA sequence: TGCGCCAGCAGCCACGACAGGGGTGACTATGGCTACACCTTC. This gives the protein CASSHDRGDYGYTF.

The V call is TRBV29-1, the J call TRBJ2-1; D is ambiguous. Germline V gene sequence: CDR1 SQVTM, CDR2 ANQGSEA. Trimming removed 4 bases at V and 9 bases at J, with 10 bases between. The CDR3 totals 11 residues. The CDR3 sequence: CSVGVGVEQFF. Here the CDR3 DNA reads TGCAGCGTTGGGGTTGGCGTTGAGCAGTTCTTC.

The gene calls are TRBV29-1 and TRBJ1-4; 9 positions match TRBD1. The CDR3 runs to 15 residues. Per germline, CDR1 SQVTM and CDR2 ANQGSEA. V gave up 5 bases and J gave up 8 bases; unmatched junction bases: 12. The CDR3, as DNA: TGCAGCGTTAACCAGCCGGACAGGGGTGGGGAAAAACTGTTTTTT. Translation: CSVNQPDRGGEKLFF.

The gene calls are TRBV7-8 and TRBJ1-3, with unresolved D. Germline V lookup: CDR1 SGHVS, CDR2 FQNEAQ. V was cut by 7 bases and J by 0 bases, with 13 bases left in between. The CDR3 contains 15 residues. CDR3 sequence (DNA): TGTGCCAGCACCTCTCCGACATACTCTGGAAACACCATATATTTT. As protein: CASTSPTYSGNTIYF.

The chain combines TRBV7-9 with TRBJ1-5; no firm D call. Trimming removed 5 bases from V and 5 bases from J, with 10 bases in between. This CDR3 comprises 13 residues. Germline CDR1 reads SEHNR; CDR2 reads FQNEAQ (reference sequence). The CDR3 DNA reads TGTGCCAGCAGCCCTTCGTCCTATCAGCCCCAGCATTTT. Translated, it gives CASSPSSYQPQHF.

This clone has just a few counts. The rearrangement uses TRBV5-1 and TRBJ2-3; TRBD1 is a possible D gene (5 bases). CDR3 length: 14 amino acids. The V end lost 2 bases, the J end lost 4 bases, and 11 bases lay between the germline ends. Germline CDR1 and CDR2: SGHRS and YFSETQ. DNA of the CDR3: TGCGCCAGCAGCTTCGATTCAGGGTCAGATACGCAGTATTTT. This translates into CASSFDSGSDTQYF.

V gene TRBV7-3 combines with J gene TRBJ1-1, with D unresolved. V lost 4 bases and J lost 7, with 16 bases in between. In germline, CDR1 is SGHTA, CDR2 FQGTGA. This CDR3 is 14 amino acids long. Here the CDR3 reads CASSSGMIDGEAFF. In nucleotides, the CDR3 is TGTGCCAGCAGCTCCGGGATGATTGACGGTGAAGCTTTCTTT. The full variable domain, in which reference TRBV7-3 and TRBJ1-1 provide the parts outside the CDR3, is GAGVSQTPSNKVTEKGKYVELRCDPISGHTALYWYRQSLGQGPEFLIYFQGTGAADDSGLPNDRFFAVRPEGSVSTLKIQRTERGDSAVYLCASSSGMIDGEAFFGQGTRLTVV.

The rearrangement uses TRBV7-9 and TRBJ1-3; no reliable D call. The germline V gene encodes CDR1 SEHNR and CDR2 FQNEAQ (reference sequence). V gave up 5 bases and J gave up 4 bases, with 12 bases separating them. The CDR3 is 14 amino acids. This CDR3 is CASSLEGVGNTIYF. The CDR3 DNA reads as TGTGCCAGCAGCCTGGAGGGAGTCGGAAACACCATATATTTT.

V and J are TRBV14 and TRBJ2-2; D might be TRBD1 or TRBD2, each matching 5 bases. The CDR3 covers 15 residues. The germline V gene encodes CDR1 SGHDN and CDR2 FVKESK. V dropped 4 bases and J dropped 2 bases, with 11 bases sitting between them. DNA for the CDR3: TGTGCCAGCAGCCGCCTGGGGGAAAACACCGGGGAGCTGTTTTTT. It codes for CASSRLGENTGELFF.

CDR3 nucleotide sequence: TGTGCCAGCAGCTTAGGTCCCAGGGGTGGAGAGACCCAGTACTTC. This codes for CASSLGPRGGETQYF. The V gene is TRBV7-9, the J gene TRBJ2-5; possible D gene TRBD1, 6 bases. This CDR3 is 15 amino acids long. Germline values: CDR1 SEHNR, CDR2 FQNEAQ (reference sequence). V lost 1 base and J 4 bases, leaving 13 bases between the germline ends. Looking up the rest from reference TRBV7-9 and TRBJ2-5 gives the full variable domain: DTGVSQNPRHKITKRGQNVTFRCDPISEHNRLYWYRQTLGQGPEFLTYFQNEAQLEKSRLLSDRFSAERPKGSFSTLEIQRTEQGDSAMYLCASSLGPRGGETQYFGPGTRLLVL.

In this sample, this clone turned up once. The chain is built from TRBV29-1 and TRBJ1-1; D call uncertain. Trimming shortened V by 8 bases and J by 2 bases, and 15 bases separated the two germline ends. The germline V gene encodes CDR1 SQVTM and CDR2 ANQGSEA. This CDR3 contains 13 residues. The CDR3 region is CSTARTFNTEAFF. The CDR3 DNA follows: TGCAGCACCGCTCGGACGTTCAACACTGAAGCTTTCTTT.

The table lists this clone with a few counts. At the DNA level, this CDR3 is encoded by other sequences in the same sample as well. The gene calls are TRBV6-1 and TRBJ2-7, with D uncertain. The CDR3 contains 14 residues. V was cut by 1 base and J by 0 bases, with 7 bases left in between. Germline loops: CDR1 MNHNS, CDR2 SASEGT. The CDR3 region is CASSEVGSSYEQYF. Here the CDR3 DNA reads TGTGCCAGCAGTGAAGTCGGTAGCTCCTACGAGCAGTACTTC.

The rearrangement joins TRBV12-5 to TRBJ2-2; D unclear. With 1 base removed from V and 4 bases from J, the gap between germline ends came to 10 bases. The V gene's germline CDR1 is LGHNT and CDR2 FRNRAP. The CDR3 is 15 amino acids. The chain's CDR3 is CASGLDLGGTGELFF. The CDR3 nucleotides read TGTGCTAGTGGTTTGGACCTGGGCGGCACCGGGGAGCTGTTTTTT.

Concerning this clone: Other DNA sequences in the sample encode the same CDR3. The gene calls are TRBV18 and TRBJ1-2; TRBD1 agrees at 9 bases. Trimming removed 3 bases from V and 2 bases from J; junction bases left unmatched: 1. The CDR3 extends over 14 amino acids. From germline, CDR1 is KGHSH and CDR2 LQKENI. CDR3 coding DNA: TGTGCCAGCTCACCGGGACAGGGAAACTATGGCTACACCTTC. It translates to CASSPGQGNYGYTF.

The CDR3 here is CASRPIQGRNTEAFF. The CDR3 DNA is TGTGCCAGCAGGCCCATACAGGGGCGGAACACTGAAGCTTTCTTT. This chain uses TRBV11-2 with TRBJ1-1, with 7 bases identical to TRBD1. Trimming cost V 6 bases and J 1 base; bases outside gene matches: 8. CDR3 length: 15 residues. Germline V gives CDR1 SGHAT, CDR2 FQNNGV. The full variable domain, with the rest looked up from reference TRBV11-2 and TRBJ1-1, is EAGVAQSPRYKIIEKRQSVAFWCNPISGHATLYWYQQILGQGPKLLIQFQNNGVVDDSQLPKDRFSAERLKGVDSTLKIQPAKLEDSAVYLCASRPIQGRNTEAFFGQGTRLTVV.

The gene calls are TRBV7-2 and TRBJ2-7, with D possibly matching TRBD2 (5 bases). The V and J ends lost 6 bases and 6 bases respectively, with 12 bases between them. This CDR3 has 12 amino acids. Germline CDR1 is SGHTA and CDR2 is FQGNSA. The CDR3 protein is CASSADWSEQYF. The CDR3 nucleotides are TGTGCCAGCAGTGCGGACTGGAGCGAGCAGTACTTC. Filled out from reference TRBV7-2 and TRBJ2-7, the complete variable domain reads GAGVSQSPSNKVTEKGKDVELRCDPISGHTALYWYRQSLGQGLEFLIYFQGNSAPDKSGLPSDRFSAERTGGSVSTLTIQRTQQEDSAVYLCASSADWSEQYFGPGTRLTVT.

The V gene is TRBV18, the J gene TRBJ1-2; the match to TRBD1 covers 7 bases. Germline V gene lookup returns CDR1 KGHSH and CDR2 LQKENI. The CDR3 spans 14 residues. The V and J ends lost 3 bases and 10 bases, in that order; junction bases with no gene match: 11. Here the CDR3 DNA reads TGTGCCAGCTCACCGACAGGGCCCTCGATTGACTACACCTTC. Amino acid sequence: CASSPTGPSIDYTF.

The V and J genes are TRBV28 and TRBJ2-6, with 10 bases fitting TRBD2. The germline CDR1 and CDR2 sequences are MDHEN and SYDVKM. J gave up 2 bases and V 1 base, and 5 bases lay outside the gene matches. The CDR3 contains 18 residues. CDR3 residues: CASSLFRLAGAGANVLTF. Here the CDR3 DNA reads TGTGCCAGCAGTTTATTTAGGCTAGCGGGGGCTGGGGCCAACGTCCTGACTTTC.

Turning to this clone: One junction end does not reproduce the germline sequence, and a read error may be involved. V usage is TRBV7-9 and J usage is TRBJ1-1, with D unclear. Looked up from germline, CDR1 is SEHNR and CDR2 is FQNEAQ (reference sequence). The CDR3 loop spans 13 amino acids. This CDR3 reads CASSLASNAEAFF. In nucleotides, the CDR3 is TGTGCCAGCAGCTTAGCATCGAACGCTGAAGCTTTCTTT.

The chain couples TRBV28 to TRBJ2-7; no firm D call. The CDR3 runs to 11 residues. Trimming removed 3 bases from V and 5 bases from J, with 5 bases in between. The germline CDR1 and CDR2 sequences are MDHEN and SYDVKM. The CDR3 loop is CASSFVNEQYF. The CDR3 coding sequence is TGTGCCAGCAGTTTCGTGAACGAGCAGTACTTC.

V usage is TRBV28 and J usage is TRBJ2-5, with a weak D call TRBD1 (6 bases). Germline-derived CDR1 and CDR2 are MDHEN and SYDVKM. The CDR3 contains 13 residues. Between the trimmed V and J ends, which lost 4 bases and 5 bases, there was a span of 11 bases. The CDR3 reads CASSSSGVETQYF. The CDR3 bases are TGTGCCAGCAGTTCGTCAGGGGTGGAGACCCAGTACTTC.

This clone was seen once. This chain uses TRBV19 with TRBJ2-7; TRBD1 is a possible D gene (5 bases). The CDR3 contains 11 residues. Trimming cost V 7 bases and J 6 bases, with 10 bases left between them. In germline, CDR1 is LNHDA, CDR2 SQIVND (reference sequence). CDR3 region: CASTGRAEQYF. CDR3 DNA: TGTGCCAGTACTGGCAGGGCCGAGCAGTACTTC.

V and J are TRBV9 and TRBJ2-7; 7 bases fit TRBD2. CDR3 length: 15 amino acids. Germline V gene lookup returns CDR1 SGDLS and CDR2 YYNGEE. V gave up 0 bases and J gave up 1 base; unmatched junction bases: 4. The CDR3 protein is CASSVDGGGSYEQYF. CDR3 nucleotide sequence: TGTGCCAGCAGCGTAGACGGGGGAGGGTCCTACGAGCAGTACTTC.

This rearrangement joins TRBV5-1 to TRBJ2-2; 7 bases align to TRBD2. Germline trimming cut 0 bases from V and 6 bases from J; bases unmatched to any gene: 2. The length of the CDR3 is 14 residues. Germline V gene lookup returns CDR1 SGHRS and CDR2 YFSETQ. In nucleotides, the CDR3 is TGCGCCAGCAGCTTGGGCGGGAGTCCCGGGGAGCTGTTTTTT. Translating gives CASSLGGSPGELFF. Full variable domain (rest looked up from reference TRBV5-1 and TRBJ2-2): KAGVTQTPRYLIKTRGQQVTLSCSPISGHRSVSWYQQTPGQGLQFLFEYFSETQRNKGNFPGRFSGRQFSNSRSEMNVSTLELGDSALYLCASSLGGSPGELFFGEGSRLTVL.

Comment on this clone: A far larger clone is a single base away, which makes a read error likely. V and J are TRBV2 and TRBJ2-1, with TRBD2 matching over 8 bases. The CDR3 has 15 residues. CDR1 SNHLY and CDR2 FYNNEI come from the germline V gene. In DNA form, the CDR3 reads TGTGTCAGCAGCAGACTAGCGAACTCCTACAATGAGCAGTTCTTC. Protein sequence: CVSSRLANSYNEQFF. The full variable domain, with the rest looked up from reference TRBV2 and TRBJ2-1, is EPEVTQTPSHQVTQMGQEVILRCVPISNHLYFYWYRQILGQKVEFLVSFYNNEISEKSEIFDDQFSVERPDGSNFTLKIRSTKLEDSAMYFCVSSRLANSYNEQFFGPGTRLTVL.

The chain uses TRBV14 and TRBJ2-5; no clear D gene. CDR1 is SGHDN and CDR2 is FVKESK in the germline V gene. The CDR3 has 13 amino acids. Trimming shortened V by 3 bases and J by 2 bases, and 7 bases separated the two germline ends. CDR3 bases: TGTGCCAGCAGCCATTACGGGCAAGAGACCCAGTACTTC. Amino acids: CASSHYGQETQYF.

The chain is built from TRBV7-3 and TRBJ2-2; D is undetermined. The germline CDR1 and CDR2 sequences are SGHTA and FQGTGA. This CDR3 region has 16 residues. V was clipped by 1 base and J by 0 bases, with 9 bases between them. The CDR3 sequence is CASSLISGPNTGELFF. In DNA form, the CDR3 reads TGTGCCAGCAGCTTAATATCAGGCCCGAACACCGGGGAGCTGTTTTTT.